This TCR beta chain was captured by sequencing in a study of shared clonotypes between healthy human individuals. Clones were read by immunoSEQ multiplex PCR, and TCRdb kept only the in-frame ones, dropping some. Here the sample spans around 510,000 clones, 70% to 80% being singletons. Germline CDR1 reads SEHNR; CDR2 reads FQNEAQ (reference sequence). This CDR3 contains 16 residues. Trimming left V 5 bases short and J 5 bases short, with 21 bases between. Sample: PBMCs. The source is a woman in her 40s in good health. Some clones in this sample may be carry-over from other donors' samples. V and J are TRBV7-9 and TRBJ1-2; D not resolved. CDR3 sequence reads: CASSPGGIQGSYGYTF. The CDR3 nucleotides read TGTGCCAGCAGCCCGGGAGGGATTCAAGGGTCATATGGCTACACCTTC.